This T cell receptor (beta chain) was observed in a study of cytomegalovirus exposure and HLA in healthy donors. Amplification used 60 Vbeta primers and 13 Jbeta primers. Sequenced by immunoSEQ multiplex PCR; TCRdb stores in-frame clones only, minus some. The sample contains over 200,000 clones, 82% of which appear only once. Study-wide findings and caveats: TRBV6-2, TRBV6-3 and other indistinguishable V segments were excluded. Rarity characterized most TCR sequences, yet some public TCRs appeared in many donors. Later analysis demonstrated an association between a missense DCLRE1C variant and TCR beta V- and J-gene trimming. The study designated 150 or so TCR beta chains cytomegalovirus-associated.

Points on this clone: Its matching antigen is unknown.

Germline CDR1 and CDR2: WSHSY and SAAADI. This CDR3 contains 15 residues. V was cut by 2 bases and J by 6 bases, with 13 bases left in between. Sequencing was carried out using PBMCs. This TCR was sampled from a man aged 40-49 years in good health and CMV-seropositive. This chain joins TRBV10-2 and TRBJ2-2, with D possibly TRBD1 on 6 matching bases. The CDR3 reads CASSEVLGGSGELFF. DNA for the CDR3: TGCGCCAGCAGTGAGGTTCTAGGGGGTTCCGGGGAGCTGTTTTTT.